These 31 T cell receptor beta chains share one sample of origin, sequenced in a study of blood T cell repertoires in COVID-19. Method: immunoSEQ multiplex PCR; TCRdb's copy keeps in-frame clones and lacks some. The sample includes approximately 150,000 clones, around 84% of them seen just once. Sequenced: peripheral blood. These receptor sequences come from a woman between 45 and 65 years old in a cohort sampled during active or convalescent COVID-19.

V gene TRBV6-2 or TRBV6-3 combines with J gene TRBJ2-5; 12 bases agree with TRBD2. Germline values: CDR1 MNHEY, CDR2 SVGEGT. Germline trimming cut 4 bases from V and 5 bases from J; bases unmatched to any gene: 11. The CDR3 has 17 residues. In nucleotides, the CDR3 is TGTGCCAGCAGTTCTATTAGACTAGCGGGGGTGGAGGAGACCCAGTACTTC. Encoded protein: CASSSIRLAGVEETQYF.

This chain uses TRBV3-1 (or the pseudogene TRBV3-2) with TRBJ2-1; no reliable D call. V shed 0 bases and J shed 9 bases, with 9 bases lying between them. Germline loops: CDR1 LGHDT, CDR2 YNNKEL (reference sequence). CDR3 length equals 13 residues. CDR3 amino acids: CASSQDPAREQFF. As DNA, the CDR3 is TGTGCCAGCAGCCAAGATCCAGCGCGTGAGCAGTTCTTC.

J is TRBJ2-1 and V is TRBV6-5; 10 nucleotides line up with TRBD2. With 9 bases clipped from V and 8 bases from J, the junction kept 10 bases outside the gene matches. This CDR3 region has 14 residues. The V gene's germline CDR1 is MNHEY and CDR2 SVGAGI. The CDR3 nucleotides are TGTGCCAGTATAAGCGGGGGGGCCGGGTATGAGCAGTTCTTC. It encodes CASISGGAGYEQFF.

The genes are TRBV6-6 and TRBJ2-7; 7 bases are shared with TRBD1. The CDR3 runs 13 residues. V was clipped by 6 bases and J by 7 bases; unmatched bases: 9. CDR1 is MNHNY and CDR2 is SVGAGI in the germline V gene (reference sequence). The CDR3 region has the DNA TGTGCCAGCAGGGATACAGGGGCGCAGGAGCAGTACTTC. As protein: CASRDTGAQEQYF.

The chain uses TRBV5-6 and TRBJ1-5, with D perhaps TRBD1 (5 bases). The CDR3 spans 18 residues. The ends were cut back, 4 bases at V and 6 bases at J, with 26 bases in the middle. Looked up from germline, CDR1 is SGHDT and CDR2 is YYEEEE. CDR3: CASSTGGGIGPPPQPQHF. CDR3 coding DNA: TGTGCCAGCAGCACCGGGGGAGGGATCGGCCCCCCCCCTCAGCCCCAGCATTTT.

This rearrangement joins TRBV2 to TRBJ2-5; 15 nucleotides align to TRBD2. The V and J ends lost 1 base and 0 bases, in that order; junction bases with no gene match: 6. Germline CDR1 reads SNHLY; CDR2 reads FYNNEI. CDR3 size: 19 residues. This CDR3 is CASSEEGTSGGTYQETQYF. DNA of the CDR3: TGTGCCAGCAGTGAAGAGGGGACTAGCGGGGGGACGTACCAAGAGACCCAGTACTTC.

The J gene is TRBJ1-5, the V gene TRBV6-5, with TRBD1 as a possible D gene (5 bases). CDR1 and CDR2 (germline): MNHEY, SVGAGI. This CDR3 comprises 15 residues. Trimming pared 2 bases from V and 7 bases from J, leaving 15 bases between. In DNA, the CDR3 is TGTGCCAGCAGTTACGACAGAGACACCACGCAGCCCCAGCATTTT. Its protein product is CASSYDRDTTQPQHF.

The gene calls are TRBV7-2 and TRBJ2-2, with D unclear. Deletions cut 3 bases from V and 4 bases from J, with 6 bases between. This CDR3 contains 13 residues. CDR1 is SGHTA, CDR2 FQGNSA, per germline. The CDR3 DNA reads TGTGCCAGCAGCTTCACAGCCACCGGGGAGCTGTTTTTT. Translated: CASSFTATGELFF.

The chain employs TRBV4-2 and TRBJ2-2, with 7 bases that match TRBD1. The CDR3 spans 15 residues. From germline, CDR1 is LGHNA and CDR2 YNFKEQ. V dropped 0 bases and J dropped 6; count of bases not matched to a gene: 4. The DNA for the CDR3 is TGTGCCAGCAGCCAAGATGAAGGGGGCGCCGGGGAGCTGTTTTTT. The encoded protein is CASSQDEGGAGELFF.

The chain links TRBV11-2 to TRBJ1-4; 11 bases align to TRBD1. The CDR3 length is 16 residues. Germline-derived CDR1 and CDR2 are SGHAT and FQNNGV. Trimming removed 5 bases from V and 4 bases from J; junction bases left unmatched: 6. In DNA form, the CDR3 reads TGTGCCAGCAGCCCGGGACAGGGGGTCTATAATGAAAAACTGTTTTTT. It yields the protein CASSPGQGVYNEKLFF.

The chain employs TRBV19 and TRBJ1-5, with a possible D match to TRBD1 (6 bases). The CDR3 is 13 residues long. Deletions cut 6 bases from V and 3 bases from J, with 9 bases between. Germline CDR1 LNHDA, CDR2 SQIVND (reference sequence). The CDR3 spells CASRGQNNQPQHF. CDR3 in DNA: TGTGCCAGTAGAGGACAGAACAATCAGCCCCAGCATTTT.

This CDR3 reads CASSADQGGGYTF. DNA of the CDR3: TGTGCCAGCAGCGCAGACCAGGGTGGCGGCTACACCTTC. This chain links TRBV13 with TRBJ1-2, with a weak D call TRBD1 (5 bases). The CDR3 sequence is 13 residues long. Germline V gene sequence: CDR1 PRHDT, CDR2 FYEKMQ (reference sequence). V shed 5 bases and J shed 8 bases, with 15 bases lying between them.

The chain recombines TRBV30 with TRBJ2-7; D may be TRBD1 (5 bases). CDR1 is GTSNPN, CDR2 SVGIG, per germline (reference sequence). The CDR3 consists of 12 residues. The V end lost 0 bases, the J end lost 13 bases, and 16 bases lay between the germline ends. In nucleotides, the CDR3 is TGTGCCTGGAGTGTACAAGCAGGGTTCCACTACTTC. Amino acids: CAWSVQAGFHYF.

The gene calls are TRBV3-1 (or the pseudogene TRBV3-2) and TRBJ1-2; D not resolved. V lost 1 base, J lost 7 bases, and 16 bases lay in between. The CDR3 consists of 15 residues. Germline V gene data show CDR1 as LGHDT and CDR2 as YNNKEL (reference sequence). The CDR3: CASSQVFIDRSGYTF. For the CDR3, the DNA is TGTGCCAGCAGCCAAGTTTTCATAGACCGGAGTGGCTACACCTTC.

In its sample, this clone was seen a few times. The chain combines TRBV27 with TRBJ1-1; a weak D match, TRBD1 (6 bases). CDR3 length: 12 amino acids. Per germline, CDR1 MNHEY and CDR2 SMNVEV (reference sequence). V was clipped by 3 bases and J by 4 bases, with 6 bases between them. The CDR3 DNA is TGTGCCAGCAGTTTCAGGGGCACTGAAGCTTTCTTT. It is translated as CASSFRGTEAFF.

V and J are TRBV7-9 and TRBJ2-5; tentatively, D is TRBD2 (7 bases). The V and J ends lost 5 bases and 4 bases respectively, with 8 bases between them. The CDR3 is 12 amino acids. CDR1 and CDR2 from the germline V gene are SEHNR and FQNEAQ (reference sequence). The DNA of the CDR3 is TGTGCCAGCAGCCGGGGGGCAGAGACCCAGTACTTC. Protein sequence: CASSRGAETQYF.

The J gene is TRBJ1-5, the V gene TRBV7-9; D unresolved. The CDR3 loop spans 16 amino acids. Germline V gives CDR1 SEHNR, CDR2 FQNEAQ (reference sequence). Trimming took off 0 bases at V and 6 bases at J, with 15 bases between the two ends. CDR3 amino acids: CASSLATDPATQPQHF. CDR3 sequence (DNA): TGTGCCAGCAGCTTAGCTACAGACCCGGCAACTCAGCCCCAGCATTTT.

The chain uses TRBV9 and TRBJ1-2, with TRBD1 matching over 8 bases. Per the germline V gene, CDR1 is SGDLS and CDR2 is YYNGEE. CDR3 size: 13 residues. V shed 8 bases and J 0 bases; nucleotides not matched to a gene: 3. CDR3 in amino acids: CASTGGSNYGYTF. CDR3 nucleotide sequence: TGTGCCAGTACAGGGGGATCTAACTATGGCTACACCTTC.

This chain links TRBV18 with TRBJ2-7; no reliable D call. V was pared by 4 bases and J by 4 bases, with 5 bases between. The CDR3 spans 11 residues. Germline-derived CDR1 and CDR2 are KGHSH and LQKENI. The CDR3 reads CASSLQYEQYF. CDR3 coding DNA: TGTGCCAGCTCACTTCAATACGAGCAGTACTTC.

This clone was observed a handful of times. The sample holds other DNA sequences that translate to the same CDR3. CDR3 DNA sequence: TGTGCCAGCAGTCTGAGAGATACGCAGTATTTT. Amino acid sequence: CASSLRDTQYF. The rearrangement joins TRBV12-3 or TRBV12-4 to TRBJ2-3, with D unclear. V was cut by 5 bases and J by 5 bases, with 5 bases left in between. This CDR3 has 11 amino acids.

This rearrangement joins TRBV7-3 to TRBJ2-5, with 8 bases aligning to TRBD1. Unmatched junction bases numbered 6, after V lost 4 bases and J lost 2 bases. There are 15 residues in the CDR3. Germline V gene lookup returns CDR1 SGHTA and CDR2 FQGTGA. The CDR3 nucleotides read TGTGCCAGCAGCTCCGGACAGGGCACGCAAGAGACCCAGTACTTC. Its translation is CASSSGQGTQETQYF. Looking up the rest from reference TRBV7-3 and TRBJ2-5 gives the full variable domain: GAGVSQTPSNKVTEKGKYVELRCDPISGHTALYWYRQSLGQGPEFLIYFQGTGAADDSGLPNDRFFAVRPEGSVSTLKIQRTERGDSAVYLCASSSGQGTQETQYFGPGTRLLVL.

This rearrangement joins TRBV2 to TRBJ1-6; D is ambiguous. This CDR3 contains 15 residues. Germline assignment: CDR1 SNHLY and CDR2 FYNNEI. Trimming left V 6 bases short and J 3 bases short, with 12 bases between. Here the CDR3 reads CASRANVFYNSPLHF. The CDR3 bases are TGTGCCAGCAGGGCCAATGTGTTCTATAATTCACCCCTCCACTTT.

The CDR3 DNA reads TGTGCCAGCAGTCTTTCTCTGGGGCCAGATACGCAGTATTTT. As protein: CASSLSLGPDTQYF. This sequence joins TRBV27 and TRBJ2-3, with a possible D match to TRBD1 (5 bases). V dropped 5 bases and J dropped 4 bases, with 13 bases sitting between them. There are 14 residues in the CDR3. Germline lookup yields CDR1 MNHEY and CDR2 SMNVEV (reference sequence).

DNA for the CDR3: TGTGCCAGCAGGGACGGGGACTCTGGAAACACCATATATTTT. Amino acids: CASRDGDSGNTIYF. The chain recombines TRBV7-6 with TRBJ1-3; no reliable D call. Looked up from germline, CDR1 is SGHVS and CDR2 is FNYEAQ. The CDR3 is 14 amino acids. Trimming took 6 bases from V and 0 from J, leaving 9 bases between them.

The rearrangement joins TRBV11-2 to TRBJ1-5, with D possibly matching TRBD1 (6 bases). V was trimmed by 0 bases and J by 6 bases, leaving 18 bases between them. The CDR3 sequence is 17 residues long. In germline, CDR1 is SGHAT, CDR2 FQNNGV. The CDR3 sequence is CASSLDWRQGSGQPQHF. CDR3 coding DNA: TGTGCCAGCAGCTTAGACTGGCGCCAGGGGTCGGGTCAGCCCCAGCATTTT.

The V and J genes are TRBV5-1 and TRBJ2-3; 10 bases line up with TRBD1. Losses at the gene ends were 0 bases for V and 0 bases for J; bases not matched to a gene: 1. The CDR3 covers 16 residues. CDR1 and CDR2 (germline): SGHRS, YFSETQ. This CDR3 reads CASSLGGQGSTDTQYF. In DNA form, the CDR3 reads TGCGCCAGCAGCTTGGGGGGACAGGGGAGCACAGATACGCAGTATTTT. Looking up the rest from reference TRBV5-1 and TRBJ2-3 gives the full variable domain: KAGVTQTPRYLIKTRGQQVTLSCSPISGHRSVSWYQQTPGQGLQFLFEYFSETQRNKGNFPGRFSGRQFSNSRSEMNVSTLELGDSALYLCASSLGGQGSTDTQYFGPGTRLTVL.

CDR3 amino acids: CASSSTGQGMRGYTF. Written as DNA, the CDR3 is TGCGCCAGCAGCTCGACAGGACAGGGGATGCGGGGCTACACCTTC. V gene TRBV5-1 combines with J gene TRBJ1-2; 9 nucleotides align to TRBD1. The germline V gene has CDR1 SGHRS and CDR2 YFSETQ. The J segment lost 8 bases and the V segment lost 3 bases, leaving 11 bases of the junction unmatched. The CDR3 extends over 15 amino acids.

The chain uses TRBV3-1 (or the pseudogene TRBV3-2) and TRBJ1-2; possible D gene TRBD1, 5 bases. V was pared by 4 bases and J by 5 bases, with 11 bases between. The CDR3 is 13 residues long. Per the germline V gene, CDR1 is LGHDT and CDR2 is YNNKEL (reference sequence). Here the CDR3 DNA reads TGTGCCAGCAGCCCCGACAGTGATTATGGCTACACCTTC. Translating gives CASSPDSDYGYTF.

The rearrangement joins TRBV24-1 to TRBJ2-7; TRBD1 matches 8 bases. V was clipped by 3 bases and J by 3 bases; unmatched bases: 6. CDR3 length: 15 residues. Germline-derived CDR1 and CDR2 are KGHDR and SFDVKD. CDR3 sequence: CATSDKDRDNYEQYF. The CDR3 DNA reads as TGTGCCACCAGTGATAAGGACAGGGACAACTACGAGCAGTACTTC.

The V call is TRBV25-1, the J call TRBJ1-2, with TRBD1 matching 7 bases. V shed 4 bases, J shed 0 bases, and the junction held 5 bases outside the gene matches. Per germline, CDR1 MGHDK and CDR2 SYGVNS. The CDR3 loop spans 15 amino acids. The CDR3 DNA sequence: TGTGCCAGCAGTGTGGGGACAGCCGCTAACTATGGCTACACCTTC. Translation: CASSVGTAANYGYTF.

This clone has more than one count but fewer than ten. V usage is TRBV6-2 or TRBV6-3 and J usage is TRBJ2-2; 10 nucleotides agree with TRBD2. V lost 2 bases to trimming and J lost 5 bases; unmatched junction nucleotides: 5. The CDR3 has 16 amino acids. Germline V gene data show CDR1 as MNHEY and CDR2 as SVGEGT. CDR3 sequence: CASSYGTAGGTGELFF. CDR3 DNA sequence: TGTGCCAGCAGTTACGGTACAGCGGGGGGGACCGGGGAGCTGTTTTTT.